This TCR beta chain was observed in a study of blood T cell repertoires in COVID-19. Study context: The United States, Italy and Spain were the sources of the acute and convalescent COVID-19 samples. Nucleic acid was either cDNA or gDNA, and it came from T cells, B-cell-depleted T cells, or PBMCs.

Original analysis: The authors estimated nucleated cell counts from reference gene primer amplification. Produced via immunoSEQ multiplex PCR; TCRdb's table is partial and in-frame only. V and J calls and clone size follow that table, whereas D and trimming were derived from the DNA. The repertoire has 300,000 to 400,000 clones, about 89% of them found once; the top ten carry 7.8%. V was trimmed by 3 bases and J by 11 bases, leaving 14 bases between them. This CDR3 is built from 13 residues. The V call is TRBV12-3 or TRBV12-4, the J call TRBJ1-5; no clear D gene. This receptor was taken from a woman aged 50 to 65 who had recovered from COVID-19. Sample: peripheral blood. In nucleotides, the CDR3 is TGTGCCAGCAGTTTCCAGAGAATCGGGGCCCAGCATTTT. This sequence encodes CASSFQRIGAQHF.